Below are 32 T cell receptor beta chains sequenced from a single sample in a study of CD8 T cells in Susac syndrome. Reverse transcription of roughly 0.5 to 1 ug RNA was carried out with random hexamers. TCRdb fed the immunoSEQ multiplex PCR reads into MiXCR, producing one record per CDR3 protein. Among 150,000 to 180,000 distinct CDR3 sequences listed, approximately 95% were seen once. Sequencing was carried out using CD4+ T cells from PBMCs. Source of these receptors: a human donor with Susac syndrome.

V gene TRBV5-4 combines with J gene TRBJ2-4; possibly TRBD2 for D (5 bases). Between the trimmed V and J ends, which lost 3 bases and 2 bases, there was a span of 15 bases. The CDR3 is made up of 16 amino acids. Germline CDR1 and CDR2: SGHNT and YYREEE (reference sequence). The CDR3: CASSSPQDGTKNIQYF. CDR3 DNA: TGTGCCAGCAGCTCTCCTCAGGACGGGACCAAAAACATTCAGTACTTC.

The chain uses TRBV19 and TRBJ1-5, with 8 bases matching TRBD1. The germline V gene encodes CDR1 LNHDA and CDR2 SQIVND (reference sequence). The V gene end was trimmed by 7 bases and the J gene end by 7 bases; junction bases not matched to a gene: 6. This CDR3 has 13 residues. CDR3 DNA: TGTGCCAGTAACCAGGGGGCAAGGCAGCCCCAGCATTTT. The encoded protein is CASNQGARQPQHF.

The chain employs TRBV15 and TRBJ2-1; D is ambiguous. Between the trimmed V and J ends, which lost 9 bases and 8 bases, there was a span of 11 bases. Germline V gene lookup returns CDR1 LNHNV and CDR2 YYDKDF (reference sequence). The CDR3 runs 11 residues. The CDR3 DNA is TGTGCCACGAGAAGTGGGGATGAGCAGTTCTTC. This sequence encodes CATRSGDEQFF.

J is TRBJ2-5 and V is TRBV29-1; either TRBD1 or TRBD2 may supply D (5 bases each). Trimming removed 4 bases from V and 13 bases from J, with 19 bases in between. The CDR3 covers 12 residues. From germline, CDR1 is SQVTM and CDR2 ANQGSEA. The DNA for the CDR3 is TGCAGCGTTGGCCTCAGAACGGGACGATTGTACTTC. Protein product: CSVGLRTGRLYF.

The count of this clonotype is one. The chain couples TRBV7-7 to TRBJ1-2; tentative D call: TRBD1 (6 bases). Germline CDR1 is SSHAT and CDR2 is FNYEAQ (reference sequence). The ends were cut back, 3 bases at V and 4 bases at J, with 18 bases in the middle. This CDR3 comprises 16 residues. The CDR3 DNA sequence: TGTGCCAGCAGCTTTCCCGGCGACAGGCCGGGCTATGGCTACACCTTC. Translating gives CASSFPGDRPGYGYTF.

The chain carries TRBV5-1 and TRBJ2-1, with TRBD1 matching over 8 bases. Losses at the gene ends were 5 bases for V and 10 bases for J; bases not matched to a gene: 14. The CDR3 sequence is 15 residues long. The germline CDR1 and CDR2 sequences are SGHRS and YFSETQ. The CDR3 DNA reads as TGCGCCAGCAGAAGGGGGACAGGCTTCTCGGAGGAGCAGTTCTTC. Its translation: CASRRGTGFSEEQFF.

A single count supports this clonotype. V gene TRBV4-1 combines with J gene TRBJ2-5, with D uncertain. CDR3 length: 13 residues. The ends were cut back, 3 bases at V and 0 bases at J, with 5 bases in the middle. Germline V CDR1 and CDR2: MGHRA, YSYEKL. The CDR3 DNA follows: TGCGCCAGCAGCCACCTATACCAAGAGACCCAGTACTTC. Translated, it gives CASSHLYQETQYF.

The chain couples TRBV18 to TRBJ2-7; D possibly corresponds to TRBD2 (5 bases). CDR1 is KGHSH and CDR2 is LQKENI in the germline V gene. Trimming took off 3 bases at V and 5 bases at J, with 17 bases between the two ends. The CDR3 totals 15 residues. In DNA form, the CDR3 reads TGTGCCAGCTCACCCTCGCAGGAGGTGGTCCACGAGCAGTACTTC. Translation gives CASSPSQEVVHEQYF.

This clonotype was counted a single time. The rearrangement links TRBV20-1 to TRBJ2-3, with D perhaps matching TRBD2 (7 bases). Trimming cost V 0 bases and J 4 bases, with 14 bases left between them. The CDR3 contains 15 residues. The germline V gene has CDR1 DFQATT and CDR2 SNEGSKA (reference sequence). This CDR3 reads CSARDGGGAPDTQYF. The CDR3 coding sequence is TGCAGTGCTAGAGATGGGGGGGGCGCGCCAGATACGCAGTATTTT.

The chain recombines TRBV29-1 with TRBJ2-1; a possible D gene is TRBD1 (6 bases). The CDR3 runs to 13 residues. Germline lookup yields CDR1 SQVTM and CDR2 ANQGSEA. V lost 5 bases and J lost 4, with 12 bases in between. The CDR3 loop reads CSVIPGAYNEQFF. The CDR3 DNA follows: TGCAGCGTTATCCCAGGGGCTTACAATGAGCAGTTCTTC.

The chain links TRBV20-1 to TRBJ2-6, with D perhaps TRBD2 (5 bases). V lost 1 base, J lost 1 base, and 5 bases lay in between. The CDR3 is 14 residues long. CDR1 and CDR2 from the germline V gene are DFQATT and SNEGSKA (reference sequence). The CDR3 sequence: CSARGGSGANVLTF. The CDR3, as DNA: TGCAGTGCTAGAGGCGGGTCTGGGGCCAACGTCCTGACTTTC.

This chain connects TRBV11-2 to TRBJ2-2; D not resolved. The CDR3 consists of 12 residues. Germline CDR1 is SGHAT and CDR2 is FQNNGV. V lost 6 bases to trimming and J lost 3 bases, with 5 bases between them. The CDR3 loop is CASSPDTGELFF. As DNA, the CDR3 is TGTGCCAGCAGTCCTGACACCGGGGAGCTGTTTTTT.

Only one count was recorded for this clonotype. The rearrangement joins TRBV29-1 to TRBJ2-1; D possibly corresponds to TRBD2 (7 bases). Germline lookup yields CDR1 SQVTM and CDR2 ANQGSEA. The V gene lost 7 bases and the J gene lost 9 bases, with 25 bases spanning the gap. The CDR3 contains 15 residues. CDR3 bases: TGCAGCGCCACCCCGGGGGGAGGGGGAGGAGGTGAGCAGTTCTTC. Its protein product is CSATPGGGGGGEQFF.

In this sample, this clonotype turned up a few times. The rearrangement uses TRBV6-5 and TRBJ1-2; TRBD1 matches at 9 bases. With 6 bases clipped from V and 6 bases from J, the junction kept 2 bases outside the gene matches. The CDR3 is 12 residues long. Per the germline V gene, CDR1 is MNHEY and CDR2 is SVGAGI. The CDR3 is CASRGTGNGYTF. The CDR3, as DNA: TGTGCCAGCAGGGGGACAGGGAATGGCTACACCTTC.

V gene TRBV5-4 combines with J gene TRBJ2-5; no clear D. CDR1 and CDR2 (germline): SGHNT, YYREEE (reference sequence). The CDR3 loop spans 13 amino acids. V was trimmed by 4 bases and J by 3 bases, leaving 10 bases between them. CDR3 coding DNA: TGTGCCAGCAGCCAGCCGTCGGAAGAGACCCAGTACTTC. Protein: CASSQPSEETQYF.

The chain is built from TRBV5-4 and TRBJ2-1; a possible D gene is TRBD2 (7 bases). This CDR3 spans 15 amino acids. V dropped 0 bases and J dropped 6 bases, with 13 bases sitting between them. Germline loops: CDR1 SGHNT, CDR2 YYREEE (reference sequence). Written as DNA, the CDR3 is TGTGCCAGCAGCTTGGCTAGAGGGGGGGGCAATGAGCAGTTCTTC. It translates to CASSLARGGGNEQFF. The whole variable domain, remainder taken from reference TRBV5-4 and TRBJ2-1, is ETGVTQSPTHLIKTRGQQVTLRCSSQSGHNTVSWYQQALGQGPQFIFQYYREEENGRGNFPPRFSGLQFPNYSSELNVNALELDDSALYLCASSLARGGGNEQFFGPGTRLTVL.

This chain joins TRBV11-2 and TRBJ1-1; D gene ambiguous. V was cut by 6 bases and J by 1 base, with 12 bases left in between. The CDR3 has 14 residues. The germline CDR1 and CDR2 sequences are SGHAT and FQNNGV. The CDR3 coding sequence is TGTGCCAGCAGGCAACCCGGCAGGAACACTGAAGCTTTCTTT. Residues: CASRQPGRNTEAFF. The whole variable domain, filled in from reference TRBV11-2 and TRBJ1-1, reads EAGVAQSPRYKIIEKRQSVAFWCNPISGHATLYWYQQILGQGPKLLIQFQNNGVVDDSQLPKDRFSAERLKGVDSTLKIQPAKLEDSAVYLCASRQPGRNTEAFFGQGTRLTVV.

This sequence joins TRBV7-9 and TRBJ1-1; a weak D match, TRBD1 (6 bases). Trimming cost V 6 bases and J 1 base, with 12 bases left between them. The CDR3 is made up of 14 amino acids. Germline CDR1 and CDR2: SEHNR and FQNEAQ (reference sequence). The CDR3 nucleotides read TGTGCCAGCAGGACACCGGGACAGAACACTGAAGCTTTCTTT. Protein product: CASRTPGQNTEAFF.

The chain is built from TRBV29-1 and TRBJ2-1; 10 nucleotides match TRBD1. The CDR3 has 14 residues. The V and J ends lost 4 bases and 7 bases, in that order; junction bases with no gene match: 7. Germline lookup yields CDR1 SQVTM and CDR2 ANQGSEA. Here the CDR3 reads CSVGPGQGRNEQFF. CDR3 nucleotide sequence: TGCAGCGTTGGACCGGGACAGGGGAGAAATGAGCAGTTCTTC.

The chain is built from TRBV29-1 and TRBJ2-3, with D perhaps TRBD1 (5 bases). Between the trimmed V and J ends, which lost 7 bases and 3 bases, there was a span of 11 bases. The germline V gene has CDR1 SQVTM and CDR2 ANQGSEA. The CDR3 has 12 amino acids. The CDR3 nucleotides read TGCAGCGCTCGACAGATGACAGATACGCAGTATTTT. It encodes CSARQMTDTQYF.

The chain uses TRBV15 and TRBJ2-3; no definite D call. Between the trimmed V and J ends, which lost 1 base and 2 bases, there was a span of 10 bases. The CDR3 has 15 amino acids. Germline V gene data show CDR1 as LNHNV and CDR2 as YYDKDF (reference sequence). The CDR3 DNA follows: TGTGCCACCAGCAGAGCCGCCGAAGACACAGATACGCAGTATTTT. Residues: CATSRAAEDTDTQYF.

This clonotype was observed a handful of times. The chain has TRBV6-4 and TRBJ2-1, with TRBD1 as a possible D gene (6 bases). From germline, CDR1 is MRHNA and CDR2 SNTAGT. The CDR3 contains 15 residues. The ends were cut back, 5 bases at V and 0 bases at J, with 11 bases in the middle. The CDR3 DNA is TGTGCCAGCAGTACTGGACAGAGCTCCTACAATGAGCAGTTCTTC. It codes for CASSTGQSSYNEQFF.

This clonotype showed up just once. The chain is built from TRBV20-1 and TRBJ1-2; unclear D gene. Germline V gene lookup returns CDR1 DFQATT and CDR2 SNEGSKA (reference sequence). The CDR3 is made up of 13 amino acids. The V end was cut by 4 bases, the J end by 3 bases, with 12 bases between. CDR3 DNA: TGCAGTGCTATCCTCGGAAGAGACTATGGCTACACCTTC. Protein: CSAILGRDYGYTF.

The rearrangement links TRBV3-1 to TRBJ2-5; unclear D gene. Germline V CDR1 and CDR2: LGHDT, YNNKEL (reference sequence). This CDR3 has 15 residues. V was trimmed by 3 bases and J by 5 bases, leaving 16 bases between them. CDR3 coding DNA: TGTGCCAGCAGCCATAGGGTACTGTCTGGGGAGACCCAGTACTTC. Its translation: CASSHRVLSGETQYF.

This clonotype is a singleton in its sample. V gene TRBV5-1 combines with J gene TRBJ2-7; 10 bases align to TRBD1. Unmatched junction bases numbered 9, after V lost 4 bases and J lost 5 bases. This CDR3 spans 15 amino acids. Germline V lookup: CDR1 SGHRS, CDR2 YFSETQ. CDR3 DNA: TGCGCCAGCAGCCCCACCGGGACAGGGGTCAACGAGCAGTACTTC. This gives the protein CASSPTGTGVNEQYF.

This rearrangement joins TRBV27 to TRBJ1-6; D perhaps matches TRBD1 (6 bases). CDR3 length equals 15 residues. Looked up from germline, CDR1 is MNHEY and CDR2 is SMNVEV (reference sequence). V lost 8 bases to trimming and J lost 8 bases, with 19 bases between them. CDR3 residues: CASGTGGVGDSPLHF. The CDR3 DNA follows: TGTGCCAGCGGGACTGGGGGCGTTGGTGATTCACCCCTCCACTTT.

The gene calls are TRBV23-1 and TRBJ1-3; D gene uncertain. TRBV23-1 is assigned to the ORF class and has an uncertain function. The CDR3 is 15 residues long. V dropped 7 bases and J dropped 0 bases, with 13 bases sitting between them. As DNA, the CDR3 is TGCGCCAGCAACTTAGGACGGAGCTCTGGAAACACCATATATTTT. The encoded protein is CASNLGRSSGNTIYF.

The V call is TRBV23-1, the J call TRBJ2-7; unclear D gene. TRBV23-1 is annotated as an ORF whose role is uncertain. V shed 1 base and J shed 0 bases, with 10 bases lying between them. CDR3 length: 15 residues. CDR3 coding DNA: TGCGCCAGCAGTCAATGCCCGGGCCCCTCCTACGAGCAGTACTTC. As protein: CASSQCPGPSYEQYF.

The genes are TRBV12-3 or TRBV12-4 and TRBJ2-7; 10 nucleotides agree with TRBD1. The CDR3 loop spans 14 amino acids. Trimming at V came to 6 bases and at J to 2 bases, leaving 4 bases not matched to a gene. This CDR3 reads CASSPDRGPYEQYF. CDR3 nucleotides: TGTGCCAGCAGCCCCGACAGGGGGCCCTACGAGCAGTACTTC.

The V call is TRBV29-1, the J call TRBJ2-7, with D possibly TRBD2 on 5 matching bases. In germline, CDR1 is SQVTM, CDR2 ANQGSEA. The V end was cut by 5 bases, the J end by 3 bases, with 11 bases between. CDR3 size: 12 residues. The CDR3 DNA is TGCAGCGTTAGCAGCGGCCTCTACGAGCAGTACTTC. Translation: CSVSSGLYEQYF.

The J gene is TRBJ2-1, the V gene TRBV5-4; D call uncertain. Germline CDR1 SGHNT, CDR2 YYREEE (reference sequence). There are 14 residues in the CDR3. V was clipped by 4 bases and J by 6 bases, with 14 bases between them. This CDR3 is CASSTPKNPNEQFF. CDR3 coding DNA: TGTGCCAGCAGCACTCCAAAGAACCCCAATGAGCAGTTCTTC.

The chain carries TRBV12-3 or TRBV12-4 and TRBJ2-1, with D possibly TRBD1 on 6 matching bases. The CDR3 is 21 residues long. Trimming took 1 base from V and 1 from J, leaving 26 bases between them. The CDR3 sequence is CASSLEKDGTGTSWSYNEQFF. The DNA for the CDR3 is TGTGCCAGCAGTTTAGAGAAAGACGGAACAGGGACGTCATGGTCCTACAATGAGCAGTTCTTC.